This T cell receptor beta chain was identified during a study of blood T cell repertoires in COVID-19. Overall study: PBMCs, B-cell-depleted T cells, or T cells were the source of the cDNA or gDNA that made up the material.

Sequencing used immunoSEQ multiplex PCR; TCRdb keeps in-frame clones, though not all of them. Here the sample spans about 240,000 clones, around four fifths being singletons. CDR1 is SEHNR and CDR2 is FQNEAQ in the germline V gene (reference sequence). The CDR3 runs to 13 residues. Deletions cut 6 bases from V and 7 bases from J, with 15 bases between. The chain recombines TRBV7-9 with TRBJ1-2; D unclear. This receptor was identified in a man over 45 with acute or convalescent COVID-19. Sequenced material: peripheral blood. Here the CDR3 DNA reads TGTGCCAGCAGTCGCGGGGAAGCAACTGGCTACACCTTC. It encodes CASSRGEATGYTF.